The T cell receptor (beta chain) under discussion was sequenced for a study of shared clonotypes between healthy human individuals. Turning to the study itself: Each donor's CD8 memory used one plate, CD8 naive two, each CD4 subset three. Study conclusions and caveats: The study generally estimated greater richness for naive than memory subsets. Clonotype sharing among donors likely depends on sequencing depth.

This CDR3 region has 15 residues. Germline lookup yields CDR1 LNHDA and CDR2 SQIVND (reference sequence). V was cut by 6 bases and J by 2 bases, with 16 bases left in between. This clone showed up just once. No antigen is known for it. Terminally differentiated effector memory CD45RA+ cells were excluded from the naive CD8 cells, which were CD45RO-negative and positively selected for CCR7. Adults of Caucasian background living in Nashville, Tennessee made up all donors. Some clones are missing from TCRdb's copy, which holds only in-frame ones; the method was immunoSEQ multiplex PCR. The sample contains millions of clones, about 92% of which appear only once.

The sequence came from a man between 18 and 35 years old in good health. Some clones in this sample may be carry-over from other donors' samples. Sequenced material: naive CD8+ T cells from PBMCs. This chain uses TRBV19 with TRBJ1-1; D remains unclear. In nucleotides, the CDR3 is TGTGCCAGTAGGGAAAGGCACGGCCTTAACACTGAAGCTTTCTTT. Translated: CASRERHGLNTEAFF.